The 20 T cell receptor beta chains presented below share a single source sample, sequenced in a study of cytomegalovirus exposure and HLA in healthy donors (TCRdb year 2017). The protocol used for the library was the immunoSEQ multiplex PCR assay. For the multiplex PCR, a mixture combining 60 forward primers for TCR Vbeta segments and 13 reverse primers for TCR Jbeta segments was used. TCRdb retrieved this table from immuneACCESS and kept in-frame rearrangements only. Not all clones are present; in checked studies, unresolved V genes account for under half, and no reason is known for the remainder. This sample has roughly 130,000 clones in its table, and approximately 61% of those were observed once. The leading ten clones occupy approximately 1.5% of the sample. The specimen sequenced was PBMCs. The origin of the receptors is a young man in good health and CMV-seropositive.

This clone was observed a few times. The chain combines TRBV5-1 with TRBJ2-5, with 9 bases that match TRBD2. V shed 6 bases and J 13 bases; nucleotides not matched to a gene: 13. This CDR3 region has 13 residues. CDR1 SGHRS and CDR2 YFSETQ come from the germline V gene. The CDR3 coding sequence is TGCGCCAGCACTCCGCCTAGCGGGACGGGGCTGTACTTC. The encoded protein is CASTPPSGTGLYF.

This clone was counted between two and nine times. For the CDR3, the DNA is TGTGCCAGCGGGGGACTTCTGAACACTGAAGCTTTCTTT. Encoded protein: CASGGLLNTEAFF. The chain joins TRBV6-5 to TRBJ1-1; D might be TRBD1 (5 bases). The CDR3 has 13 residues. CDR1 MNHEY and CDR2 SVGAGI come from the germline V gene. Trimming took 8 bases from V and 0 from J, leaving 10 bases between them.

The chain combines TRBV10-3 with TRBJ2-3, with D unclear. The CDR3 loop spans 13 amino acids. Germline CDR1 is ENHRY and CDR2 is SYGVKD. Trimming removed 3 bases at V and 1 base at J, with 5 bases between. CDR3 bases: TGTGCCATCAGTGAAACTGGCACAGATACGCAGTATTTT. As protein: CAISETGTDTQYF.

V gene TRBV7-2 combines with J gene TRBJ2-7; D is unresolved. V was trimmed by 3 bases and J by 6 bases, leaving 6 bases between them. This CDR3 has 11 residues. Germline loops: CDR1 SGHTA, CDR2 FQGNSA. CDR3 amino acids: CASSFFSEQYF. The CDR3 bases are TGTGCCAGCAGCTTTTTCTCCGAGCAGTACTTC.

This CDR3 is CSVEGTSGSRMMRETQYF. CDR3 coding DNA: TGCAGCGTTGAAGGGACTAGCGGGAGTAGGATGATGCGGGAGACCCAGTACTTC. The chain combines TRBV29-1 with TRBJ2-5; 13 bases map to TRBD2. CDR1 is SQVTM and CDR2 is ANQGSEA in the germline V gene. V lost 1 base and J lost 5; bases outside the gene matches: 13. This CDR3 contains 18 residues.

This chain uses TRBV5-1 with TRBJ2-2; 7 nucleotides agree with TRBD2. Losses at the gene ends were 0 bases for V and 0 bases for J; bases not matched to a gene: 8. The length of the CDR3 is 18 residues. In germline, CDR1 is SGHRS, CDR2 YFSETQ. CDR3 amino acids: CASSLGRGSSANTGELFF. CDR3 DNA sequence: TGCGCCAGCAGCTTGGGGCGCGGGAGTTCCGCGAACACCGGGGAGCTGTTTTTT.

The J gene is TRBJ2-3, the V gene TRBV7-8, with 12 nucleotides matching TRBD2. The V segment lost 1 base and the J segment 2 bases; nucleotides outside the gene matches: 7. CDR3 length: 18 residues. Germline values: CDR1 SGHVS, CDR2 FQNEAQ. In nucleotides, the CDR3 is TGTGCCAGCAGCTTAGTCGGTCTAGCGGGAGGGCTCACAGATACGCAGTATTTT. It codes for CASSLVGLAGGLTDTQYF.

This clone was detected once. The J gene is TRBJ2-2, the V gene TRBV6-5; 8 bases line up with TRBD1. Germline V gives CDR1 MNHEY, CDR2 SVGAGI. Losses at the gene ends were 6 bases for V and 4 bases for J; bases not matched to a gene: 4. The CDR3 has 14 amino acids. CDR3 sequence: CASRTQGATGELFF. CDR3 in DNA: TGTGCCAGCAGAACGCAGGGGGCCACCGGGGAGCTGTTTTTT.

The genes are TRBV7-8 and TRBJ1-1, with unresolved D. The CDR3 has 15 residues. The V end lost 1 base, the J end lost 0 bases, and 9 bases lay between the germline ends. CDR1 and CDR2 (germline): SGHVS, FQNEAQ. The CDR3 sequence is CASSLVSGVNTEAFF. Here the CDR3 DNA reads TGTGCCAGCAGCTTAGTATCCGGGGTGAACACTGAAGCTTTCTTT.

The gene calls are TRBV5-4 and TRBJ2-7, with 8 bases fitting TRBD1. In germline, CDR1 is SGHNT, CDR2 YYREEE (reference sequence). The CDR3 spans 15 residues. V was pared by 4 bases and J by 3 bases, with 9 bases of the junction left unmatched. The CDR3 DNA reads as TGTGCCAGCAGCCTGCCGGGACAGGACCACTACGAGCAGTACTTC. Protein product: CASSLPGQDHYEQYF.

This chain uses TRBV7-8 with TRBJ1-1, with D maybe TRBD1 (6 bases). The CDR3 consists of 15 residues. V dropped 5 bases and J dropped 2 bases, with 15 bases sitting between them. CDR1 and CDR2 (germline): SGHVS, FQNEAQ. CDR3 sequence (DNA): TGTGCCAGCAGCATACCTCGGACAGCCAACACTGAAGCTTTCTTT. Its translation: CASSIPRTANTEAFF.

The chain joins TRBV5-1 to TRBJ2-5; 11 bases match TRBD1. This CDR3 has 16 amino acids. Germline-derived CDR1 and CDR2 are SGHRS and YFSETQ. With 4 bases clipped from V and 0 bases from J, the junction kept 5 bases outside the gene matches. CDR3 bases: TGCGCCAGCAGCGGAGGGACAGGGGGGTACCAAGAGACCCAGTACTTC. Translated, it gives CASSGGTGGYQETQYF.

This clone has only one observation. This rearrangement joins TRBV9 to TRBJ1-4; 10 positions match TRBD1. The V gene end was trimmed by 1 base and the J gene end by 13 bases; junction bases not matched to a gene: 7. Germline loops: CDR1 SGDLS, CDR2 YYNGEE. This CDR3 region has 14 residues. The CDR3 region has the DNA TGTGCCAGCAGCGTATTGGACAGGGGGGACGTACTGTTTTTT. This codes for CASSVLDRGDVLFF.

This clone was counted only a few times. V is TRBV11-2 and J is TRBJ1-2, with D possibly TRBD1 on 5 matching bases. In germline, CDR1 is SGHAT, CDR2 FQNNGV. Trimming took 4 bases from V and 1 from J, leaving 7 bases between them. CDR3 size: 13 residues. The CDR3 DNA reads TGTGCCAGCAGCTCCGACAGTAACTATGGCTACACCTTC. It is translated as CASSSDSNYGYTF.

This clone has only a few counts. The chain couples TRBV6-1 to TRBJ1-2; no clear D. Germline lookup yields CDR1 MNHNS and CDR2 SASEGT. The CDR3 sequence is 10 residues long. Trimming removed 5 bases from V and 7 bases from J, with 5 bases in between. CDR3 in DNA: TGTGCCAGCAGTCATTTTGGCTACACCTTC. Translation gives CASSHFGYTF.

The gene calls are TRBV21-1 and TRBJ1-4; the DNA was not compared with TRBD1, the D call given in the table. TRBV21-1 is a recognized pseudogene. This CDR3 region has 15 residues. The CDR3 is CASSNRDRPNEKLFF. In nucleotides, the CDR3 is TGTGCCAGCAGCAACCGGGACAGGCCTAATGAAAAACTGTTTTTT.

The J gene is TRBJ2-4, the V gene TRBV28; D possibly corresponds to TRBD1 (7 bases). This CDR3 is 15 amino acids long. V was clipped by 2 bases and J by 11 bases, with 19 bases between them. The germline CDR1 and CDR2 sequences are MDHEN and SYDVKM. CDR3 coding DNA: TGTGCCAGCAGTTTAGGTTCGGCAGGGGGGTTACTTCAGTACTTC. Amino acid sequence: CASSLGSAGGLLQYF.

In this sample, this clone turned up a few times. The gene calls are TRBV11-3 and TRBJ2-1; D is possibly TRBD2 (6 bases). V was cut by 2 bases and J by 5 bases, with 16 bases left in between. CDR3 length: 16 amino acids. Germline loops: CDR1 SGHNT, CDR2 YENEEA. Here the CDR3 reads CASSLSAASVHNEQFF. For the CDR3, the DNA is TGTGCCAGCAGCTTATCGGCGGCTAGCGTCCACAATGAGCAGTTCTTC.

J is TRBJ2-7 and V is TRBV18; D is ambiguous. Between the trimmed V and J ends, which lost 5 bases and 3 bases, there was a span of 5 bases. The CDR3 extends over 11 amino acids. CDR1 is KGHSH and CDR2 is LQKENI in the germline V gene. The CDR3 here is CASSLHYEQYF. The DNA of the CDR3 is TGTGCCAGCTCATTACACTACGAGCAGTACTTC.

This chain joins TRBV5-1 and TRBJ1-2; D uncertain. The CDR3 runs to 15 residues. Germline V gene sequence: CDR1 SGHRS, CDR2 YFSETQ. Trimming removed 4 bases from V and 4 bases from J, with 17 bases in between. CDR3 sequence reads: CASSLDALRSYGYTF. The CDR3 DNA reads TGCGCCAGCAGCCTCGATGCCTTAAGGAGCTATGGCTACACCTTC.